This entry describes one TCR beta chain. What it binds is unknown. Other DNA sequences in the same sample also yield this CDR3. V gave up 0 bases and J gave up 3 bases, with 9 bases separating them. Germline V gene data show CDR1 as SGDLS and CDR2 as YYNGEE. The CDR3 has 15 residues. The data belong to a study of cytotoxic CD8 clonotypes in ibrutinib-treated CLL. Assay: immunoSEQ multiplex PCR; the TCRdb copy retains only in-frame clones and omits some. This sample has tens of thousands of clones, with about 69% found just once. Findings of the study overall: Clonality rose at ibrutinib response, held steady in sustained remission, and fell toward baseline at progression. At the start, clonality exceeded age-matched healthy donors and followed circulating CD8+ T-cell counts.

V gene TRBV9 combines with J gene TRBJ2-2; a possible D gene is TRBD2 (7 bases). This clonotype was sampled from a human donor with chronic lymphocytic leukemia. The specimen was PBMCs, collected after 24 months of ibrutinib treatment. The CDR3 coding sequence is TGTGCCAGCAGCGTAGCGGGGGGCTACACCGGGGAGCTGTTTTTT. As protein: CASSVAGGYTGELFF.